The clone carrying this T cell receptor (beta chain) was recorded once. The CDR3 totals 15 residues. Per the germline V gene, CDR1 is SGHVS and CDR2 is FNYEAQ. Trimming cost V 1 base and J 1 base, with 10 bases left between them. Clones were read by immunoSEQ multiplex PCR, and TCRdb kept only the in-frame ones, dropping some. The data show approximately 200,000 clones, about 84% seen once. This sample is part of a study of blood T cell repertoires in COVID-19. Study details: COVID-19 samples, acute and convalescent, were from the United States, Italy and Spain. Sources were T cells, B-cell-depleted T cells, or PBMCs; the material itself was cDNA or gDNA.

This sequence originates from a woman older than 75 with COVID-19, enrolled during active disease. The rearrangement uses TRBV7-6 and TRBJ1-1; no clear D gene. Specimen: peripheral blood. The CDR3 is CASSLVVSGNTEAFF. CDR3 coding DNA: TGTGCCAGCAGCTTAGTAGTGTCCGGGAACACTGAAGCTTTCTTT. The entire variable domain, with the rest obtained from reference TRBV7-6 and TRBJ1-1, is as follows: GAGVSQSPRYKVTKRGQDVALRCDPISGHVSLYWYRQALGQGPEFLTYFNYEAQQDKSGLPNDRFSAERPEGSISTLTIQRTEQRDSAMYRCASSLVVSGNTEAFFGQGTRLTVV.